The T cell receptor (beta chain) under discussion was sequenced for a study of response to subunit inactivated influenza vaccine. From the RT-PCR reads, TCRdb called clonotypes with MiXCR, one entry per CDR3 protein. The sample lists fewer than 700,000 distinct CDR3 sequences, approximately 12% seen once, with around 12% in the top ten. This clonotype came up a few times. What it binds is not known. The study's findings and limits: Each seasonal influenza vaccination, the authors suggested, recruits few new T cells.

Material: PBMCs from blood, obtained 40 to 50 days after vaccination. The source is a man aged 50 to 59 who received an inactivated influenza vaccine.

The CDR3 DNA reads as TGTGCCAGCAGCCAAGAACTAGCGGTTTCCGGGTACTACGAGCAGTACTTC. Its translation: CASSQELAVSGYYEQYF. The chain uses TRBV4-2 and TRBJ2-7; 8 bases match TRBD2. J gave up 3 bases and V 0 bases, and 10 bases lay outside the gene matches. The V gene's germline CDR1 is LGHNA and CDR2 YNFKEQ. The CDR3 is made up of 17 amino acids.